The 31 T cell receptor beta chains below all came from one sample that was sequenced in a study of T cell repertoires in cytomegalovirus infection. Their target antigens are unknown. From the reads, TCRdb called clonotypes with MiXCR, one entry per CDR3 protein. The sample holds about 340,000 distinct CDR3 sequences, almost 30% seen once. Sequences were derived from cultured PBMCs, sampled from culture after CMV antigen stimulation. These receptors all stem from a human donor in good health (CMV status not recorded). Some clones in this sample may be carry-over from other donors' samples.

This clonotype appeared many times. The rearrangement uses TRBV9 and TRBJ2-1; 7 bases fit TRBD2. This CDR3 has 15 amino acids. CDR1 is SGDLS, CDR2 YYNGEE, per germline. Trimming at V came to 4 bases and at J to 4 bases, leaving 8 bases not matched to a gene. In DNA, the CDR3 is TGTGCCAGCAGCCCAAGACTAGCTTCTTACAATGAGCAGTTCTTC. Amino acid sequence: CASSPRLASYNEQFF.

The chain has TRBV7-2 and TRBJ2-7; 7 bases are shared with TRBD1. The CDR3 runs to 14 residues. Germline V CDR1 and CDR2: SGHTA, FQGNSA. V shed 1 base, J shed 3 bases, and the junction held 3 bases outside the gene matches. CDR3 loop: CASSLVGQNYEQYF. The DNA of the CDR3 is TGTGCCAGCAGCTTAGTGGGACAGAACTACGAGCAGTACTTC.

With regard to this clonotype: Possible read error: a much larger clone is one base away. This CDR3 fails to terminate in the conserved phenylalanine or tryptophan, so it likely reflects a read error. The chain has TRBV7-2 and TRBJ2-1, with TRBD1 matching over 8 bases. The V gene end was trimmed by 6 bases and the J gene end by 7 bases; junction bases not matched to a gene: 8. There are 14 residues in the CDR3. Germline V gene data show CDR1 as SGHTA and CDR2 as FQGNSA. The CDR3 spells CASSSVTGANEQFV. The CDR3 region has the DNA TGTGCCAGCAGTTCAGTGACAGGGGCGAATGAGCAGTTCGTC.

With respect to this clonotype: This could be a read error, since a much larger clone is one nucleotide away. The gene calls are TRBV28 and TRBJ2-1, with 7 positions matching TRBD2. CDR1 and CDR2 (germline): MDHEN, SYDVKM. The CDR3 sequence is 16 residues long. The V and J ends lost 8 bases and 0 bases, in that order; junction bases with no gene match: 10. CDR3 bases: TGTGCCAGCCCAGAGACTAGCTACTACTCCTACAATGAGCAGTTCTTC. Translated: CASPETSYYSYNEQFF.

This clonotype was detected a few times. V and J are TRBV7-8 and TRBJ1-2; 7 nucleotides line up with TRBD1. V lost 5 bases, J lost 6 bases, and 9 bases stayed unmatched. This CDR3 has 14 residues. Per germline, CDR1 SGHVS and CDR2 FQNEAQ. Here the CDR3 DNA reads TGTGCCAGCAGCCCGGGACAGTGGGACGATGGCTACACCTTC. Translating it yields CASSPGQWDDGYTF.

CDR3 bases: TGTGCCTGGAGCATATTAGGGGGCTTCAATGAGCAGTTCTTC. It translates to CAWSILGGFNEQFF. The rearrangement links TRBV30 to TRBJ2-1, with 7 bases fitting TRBD1. The V gene's germline CDR1 is GTSNPN and CDR2 SVGIG (reference sequence). Trimming at V came to 3 bases and at J to 6 bases, leaving 8 bases not matched to a gene. CDR3 size: 14 residues. Full variable domain (remainder filled in from reference TRBV30 and TRBJ2-1): SQTIHQWPATLVQPVGSPLSLECTVEGTSNPNLYWYRQAAGRGLQLLFYSVGIGQISSEVPQNLSASRPQDRQFILSSKKLLLSDSGFYLCAWSILGGFNEQFFGPGTRLTVL.

This clonotype was seen ten or more times. The rearrangement uses TRBV4-2 and TRBJ2-2; D not certain. From germline, CDR1 is LGHNA and CDR2 YNFKEQ. CDR3 length: 15 residues. Deletions cut 1 base from V and 0 bases from J, with 6 bases between. The CDR3 DNA is TGTGCCAGCAGCCAAGGCGTGGCGAACACCGGGGAGCTGTTTTTT. Protein sequence: CASSQGVANTGELFF.

This clonotype was seen a few times. Mismatch with germline at one junction end may stem from a read error. V is TRBV4-1 and J is TRBJ1-6; 11 nucleotides agree with TRBD1. The germline V gene has CDR1 MGHRA and CDR2 YSYEKL. The CDR3 extends over 20 amino acids. The chain's CDR3 is CASSRKRDRGFRDLNSPLHF. CDR3 in DNA: TGCGCCAGCAGCCGTAAAAGGGACAGGGGGTTCCGAGATCTTAATTCGCCCCTCCACTTT.

The chain's CDR3 is CATTGELTDTQYF. CDR3 nucleotide sequence: TGTGCCACCACAGGGGAATTGACAGATACGCAGTATTTT. The chain links TRBV28 to TRBJ2-3; 7 bases align to TRBD1. The germline V gene has CDR1 MDHEN and CDR2 SYDVKM. There are 13 residues in the CDR3. With V trimmed by 10 bases and J by 3 bases, 7 bases remained unmatched.

There are a few counts of this clonotype. The genes are TRBV7-9 and TRBJ1-5; the D gene is possibly TRBD1 (5 bases). V dropped 4 bases and J dropped 2 bases, with 12 bases sitting between them. Germline CDR1 is SEHNR and CDR2 is FQNEAQ (reference sequence). This CDR3 spans 15 amino acids. CDR3 region: CASSWGPPGNQPQHF. The CDR3 coding sequence is TGTGCCAGCAGCTGGGGACCACCCGGCAATCAGCCCCAGCATTTT.

V gene TRBV5-4 combines with J gene TRBJ2-5, with 7 nucleotides matching TRBD1. Germline trimming cut 4 bases from V and 3 bases from J; bases unmatched to any gene: 6. This CDR3 is 14 amino acids long. CDR1 is SGHNT, CDR2 YYREEE, per germline (reference sequence). The CDR3 DNA sequence: TGTGCCAGCAGCGGAGGACAGGTCGAAGAGACCCAGTACTTC. It encodes CASSGGQVEETQYF.

This clonotype is a singleton in its sample. The CDR3 here is CSASRRDTQYF. Here the CDR3 DNA reads TGCAGTGCTAGTCGCAGGGATACGCAGTATTTT. V is TRBV20-1 and J is TRBJ2-3; D remains ambiguous. This CDR3 has 11 residues. V was clipped by 3 bases and J by 6 bases, with 7 bases between them. CDR1 and CDR2 (germline): DFQATT, SNEGSKA (reference sequence).

The chain couples TRBV3-1 to TRBJ1-4, with TRBD1 matching 8 bases. V was pared by 3 bases and J by 0 bases, with 6 bases of the junction left unmatched. The CDR3 sequence is 17 residues long. Germline-derived CDR1 and CDR2 are LGHDT and YNNKEL (reference sequence). CDR3 region: CASSHPDRGTTNEKLFF. CDR3 DNA sequence: TGTGCCAGCAGCCACCCCGACAGGGGAACAACTAATGAAAAACTGTTTTTT.

The chain uses TRBV28 and TRBJ1-5, with D hard to call. The V gene's germline CDR1 is MDHEN and CDR2 SYDVKM. The CDR3 totals 14 residues. V was trimmed by 3 bases and J by 0 bases, leaving 6 bases between them. This CDR3 is CASSFPSSNQPQHF. The CDR3 DNA follows: TGTGCCAGCAGTTTCCCATCTAGCAATCAGCCCCAGCATTTT.

The chain is built from TRBV7-2 and TRBJ2-1; 12 bases agree with TRBD1. V shed 0 bases, J shed 6 bases, and the junction held 6 bases outside the gene matches. The CDR3 covers 17 residues. Germline CDR1 SGHTA, CDR2 FQGNSA. The CDR3 loop reads CASSLAGDRGRSNEQFF. For the CDR3, the DNA is TGTGCCAGCAGCTTAGCAGGGGACAGGGGGCGATCCAATGAGCAGTTCTTC.

This clonotype was observed at least ten times. The V and J genes are TRBV7-8 and TRBJ2-1; TRBD2 agrees at 8 bases. CDR1 is SGHVS, CDR2 FQNEAQ, per germline. CDR3 length equals 16 residues. V lost 5 bases, J lost 3 bases, and 9 bases stayed unmatched. CDR3 residues: CASSPLWREDYNEQFF. DNA for the CDR3: TGTGCCAGCAGCCCCCTTTGGCGGGAGGACTACAATGAGCAGTTCTTC.

This clonotype was observed a handful of times. The chain employs TRBV7-9 and TRBJ1-2; D is undetermined. Trimming stripped 3 bases from V and 12 bases from J, with 26 bases between. From germline, CDR1 is SEHNR and CDR2 FQNEAQ (reference sequence). The CDR3 has 16 residues. The CDR3 region has the DNA TGTGCCAGCAGCTTTTTGAAGGGAAATGGAGCCTTTCGGGACACCTTC. Its protein is CASSFLKGNGAFRDTF. Supplemented by reference TRBV7-9 and TRBJ1-2, the full variable domain reads DTGVSQNPRHKITKRGQNVTFRCDPISEHNRLYWYRQTLGQGPEFLTYFQNEAQLEKSRLLSDRFSAERPKGSFSTLEIQRTEQGDSAMYLCASSFLKGNGAFRDTFGSGTRLTVV.

This clonotype was recorded a few times. The chain carries TRBV28 and TRBJ2-1; perhaps TRBD2 as D (5 bases). Germline V lookup: CDR1 MDHEN, CDR2 SYDVKM. Trimming stripped 6 bases from V and 4 bases from J, with 28 bases between. CDR3 length equals 19 residues. For the CDR3, the DNA is TGTGCCAGCAGAACCCTTTTTCTCTCTCTCTCCGGGAAATACAATGAGCAGTTCTTC. Translated: CASRTLFLSLSGKYNEQFF.

This rearrangement joins TRBV28 to TRBJ2-7; D call uncertain. Germline V lookup: CDR1 MDHEN, CDR2 SYDVKM. V dropped 2 bases and J dropped 3 bases, with 20 bases sitting between them. This CDR3 has 17 amino acids. The CDR3 DNA follows: TGTGCCAGCAGTTTACGCCGGGCACACGAGGATCTCTACGAGCAGTACTTC. Its translation: CASSLRRAHEDLYEQYF.

This clonotype showed up just a few times. The chain uses TRBV27 and TRBJ1-1, with D unresolved. V gave up 3 bases and J gave up 5 bases, with 22 bases separating them. Germline V lookup: CDR1 MNHEY, CDR2 SMNVEV (reference sequence). The CDR3 length is 17 residues. The CDR3 coding sequence is TGTGCCAGCAGTTTCAGGCAAGGGCCTATCGTGGCTACTGAAGCTTTCTTT. Its translation is CASSFRQGPIVATEAFF.

This chain connects TRBV19 to TRBJ1-2; D ambiguous. Per germline, CDR1 LNHDA and CDR2 SQIVND (reference sequence). This CDR3 is built from 13 residues. The V gene lost 3 bases and the J gene lost 5 bases, with 10 bases spanning the gap. The CDR3 here is CASSMSSTYGYTF. The CDR3 nucleotides read TGTGCCAGTAGTATGTCGTCAACGTATGGCTACACCTTC.

This rearrangement joins TRBV7-3 to TRBJ1-1; the D is unclear. Germline values: CDR1 SGHTA, CDR2 FQGTGA. The CDR3 has 13 amino acids. The V end lost 5 bases, the J end lost 1 base, and 8 bases lay between the germline ends. CDR3 protein: CASSVEANTEAFF. CDR3 DNA sequence: TGTGCCAGCAGCGTCGAAGCGAACACTGAAGCTTTCTTT.

The chain joins TRBV7-6 to TRBJ1-1; D unclear. The CDR3 sequence is 15 residues long. Germline-derived CDR1 and CDR2 are SGHVS and FNYEAQ. V lost 5 bases and J 0 bases, leaving 13 bases between the germline ends. CDR3 DNA sequence: TGTGCCAGCAGCCTCGGACTGAGTTTGAACACTGAAGCTTTCTTT. Protein sequence: CASSLGLSLNTEAFF.

This clonotype was counted only a few times. The chain recombines TRBV7-9 with TRBJ2-1; 12 bases match TRBD2. Germline-derived CDR1 and CDR2 are SEHNR and FQNEAQ (reference sequence). This CDR3 region has 20 residues. V gave up 5 bases and J gave up 0 bases; unmatched junction bases: 14. Here the CDR3 reads CASSTSLLAGGKSSYNEQFF. The CDR3 DNA reads as TGTGCCAGCAGCACCAGCTTACTAGCGGGGGGCAAGAGCTCCTACAATGAGCAGTTCTTC. Combining the CDR3 with reference TRBV7-9 and TRBJ2-1 gives the whole variable domain DTGVSQNPRHKITKRGQNVTFRCDPISEHNRLYWYRQTLGQGPEFLTYFQNEAQLEKSRLLSDRFSAERPKGSFSTLEIQRTEQGDSAMYLCASSTSLLAGGKSSYNEQFFGPGTRLTVL.

There are a few counts of this clonotype. The CDR3 nucleotides read TGTGCCAGCAGCCAAGATGGGGACAGGGGTTCACCCCTCCACTTT. Translation: CASSQDGDRGSPLHF. The V call is TRBV4-2, the J call TRBJ1-6; 10 nucleotides agree with TRBD1. The CDR3 sequence is 15 residues long. Germline V gene sequence: CDR1 LGHNA, CDR2 YNFKEQ. Trimming at V came to 0 bases and at J to 9 bases, leaving 2 bases not matched to a gene.

This clonotype was counted a single time. The rearrangement joins TRBV6-1 to TRBJ1-6; TRBD1 might be the D (5 bases). This CDR3 comprises 15 residues. The germline gives CDR1 MNHNS, CDR2 SASEGT. The V gene lost 4 bases and the J gene lost 7 bases, with 14 bases spanning the gap. The CDR3 region is CASSARGAGNSPLHF. CDR3 DNA: TGTGCCAGCAGTGCCCGCGGGGCGGGAAATTCACCCCTCCACTTT.

V gene TRBV20-1 combines with J gene TRBJ2-4; D gene unclear. Germline V gene sequence: CDR1 DFQATT, CDR2 SNEGSKA (reference sequence). The CDR3 is 14 amino acids. Trimming pared 2 bases from V and 7 bases from J, leaving 15 bases between. CDR3 in amino acids: CSARPNGLGNIQYF. The CDR3 DNA is TGCAGTGCTAGACCCAATGGCCTGGGGAACATTCAGTACTTC.

The V and J genes are TRBV2 and TRBJ1-5; 11 nucleotides match TRBD1. The CDR3 runs 14 residues. J lost 9 bases, V lost 8 bases, and 9 bases had no gene match. Germline V gives CDR1 SNHLY, CDR2 FYNNEI. The CDR3 is CASRAGQGVRPQHF. CDR3 in DNA: TGTGCCAGCCGGGCGGGACAGGGGGTTCGGCCCCAGCATTTT.

The V gene is TRBV7-8, the J gene TRBJ1-2; 7 bases are a match to TRBD1. This CDR3 comprises 13 residues. CDR1 is SGHVS, CDR2 FQNEAQ, per germline. The junction had 7 bases not matched to a gene; V was cut back by 6 bases and J by 6 bases. The CDR3 DNA sequence: TGTGCCAGCAGTTCCGGGACAGCGAATGGCTACACCTTC. Translating gives CASSSGTANGYTF.

This clonotype was seen a handful of times. This chain links TRBV19 with TRBJ1-1; the D gene is possibly TRBD1 (5 bases). With 6 bases removed from V and 4 bases from J, the gap between germline ends came to 18 bases. Per the germline V gene, CDR1 is LNHDA and CDR2 is SQIVND (reference sequence). The CDR3 extends over 15 amino acids. This CDR3 reads CASRPPGTPGTEAFF. The CDR3 DNA follows: TGTGCCAGTAGACCCCCAGGGACTCCGGGCACTGAAGCTTTCTTT.

The chain employs TRBV7-4 and TRBJ1-2; no definite D call. Germline V gene data show CDR1 as SGHVT and CDR2 as SQSDAQ. The CDR3 extends over 15 amino acids. V lost 2 bases, J lost 2 bases, and 12 bases lay in between. The CDR3 here is CASSLRAGENYGYTF. CDR3 nucleotides: TGTGCCAGCAGCTTACGAGCAGGAGAAAACTATGGCTACACCTTC.